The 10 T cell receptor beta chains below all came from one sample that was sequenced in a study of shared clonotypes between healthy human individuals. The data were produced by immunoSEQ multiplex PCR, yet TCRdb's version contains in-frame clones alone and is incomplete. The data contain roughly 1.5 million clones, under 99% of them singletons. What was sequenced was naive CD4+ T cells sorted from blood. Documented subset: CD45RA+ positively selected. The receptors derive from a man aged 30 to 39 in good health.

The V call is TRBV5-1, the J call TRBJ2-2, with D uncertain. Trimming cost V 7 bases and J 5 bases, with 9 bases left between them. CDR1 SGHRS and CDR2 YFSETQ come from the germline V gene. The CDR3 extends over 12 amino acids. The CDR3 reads CASAWGTGELFF. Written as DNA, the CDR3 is TGCGCCAGCGCCTGGGGAACCGGGGAGCTGTTTTTT.

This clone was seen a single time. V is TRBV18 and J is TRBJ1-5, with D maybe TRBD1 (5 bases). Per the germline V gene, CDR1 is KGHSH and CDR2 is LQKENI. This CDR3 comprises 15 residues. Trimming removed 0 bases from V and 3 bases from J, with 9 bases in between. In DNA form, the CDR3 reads TGTGCCAGCTCACCACCTTCCAGGGTCAATCAGCCCCAGCATTTT. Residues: CASSPPSRVNQPQHF.

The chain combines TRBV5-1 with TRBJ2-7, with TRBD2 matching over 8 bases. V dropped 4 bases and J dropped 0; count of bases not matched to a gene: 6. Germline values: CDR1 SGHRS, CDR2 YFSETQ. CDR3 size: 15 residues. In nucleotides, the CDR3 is TGCGCCAGCAGCATCCGGACTAGCCTCTCCTACGAGCAGTACTTC. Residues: CASSIRTSLSYEQYF.

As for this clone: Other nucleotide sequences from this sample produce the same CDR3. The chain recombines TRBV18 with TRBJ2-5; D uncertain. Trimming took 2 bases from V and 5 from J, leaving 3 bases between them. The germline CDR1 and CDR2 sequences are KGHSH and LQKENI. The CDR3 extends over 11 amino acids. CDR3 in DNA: TGTGCCAGCTCACCAGCGGAGACCCAGTACTTC. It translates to CASSPAETQYF.

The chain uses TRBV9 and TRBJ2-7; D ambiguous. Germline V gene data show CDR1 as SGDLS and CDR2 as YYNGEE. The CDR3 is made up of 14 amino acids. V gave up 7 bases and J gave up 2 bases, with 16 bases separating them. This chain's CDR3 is CASSGPPRPYEQYF. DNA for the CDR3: TGTGCCAGCTCTGGCCCCCCGCGGCCCTACGAGCAGTACTTC.

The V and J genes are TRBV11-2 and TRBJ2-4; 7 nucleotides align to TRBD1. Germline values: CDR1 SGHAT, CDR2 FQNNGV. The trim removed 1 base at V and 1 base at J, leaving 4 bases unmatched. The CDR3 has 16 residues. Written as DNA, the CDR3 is TGTGCCAGCAGCTTAGGAGGGGGCAAGGCCAAAAACATTCAGTACTTC. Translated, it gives CASSLGGGKAKNIQYF.

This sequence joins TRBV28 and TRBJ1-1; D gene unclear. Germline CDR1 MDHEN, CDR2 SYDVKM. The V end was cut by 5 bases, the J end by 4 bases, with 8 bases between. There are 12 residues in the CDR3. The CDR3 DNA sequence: TGTGCCAGCAGTCGTTTAGGCACTGAAGCTTTCTTT. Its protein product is CASSRLGTEAFF.

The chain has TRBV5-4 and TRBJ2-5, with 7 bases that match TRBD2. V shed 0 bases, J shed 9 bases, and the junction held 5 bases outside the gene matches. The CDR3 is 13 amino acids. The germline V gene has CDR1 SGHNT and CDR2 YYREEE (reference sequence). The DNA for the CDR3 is TGTGCCAGCAGCTTGGGAGCGGGAAAGGCCCAGTACTTC. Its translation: CASSLGAGKAQYF.

CDR3 nucleotides: TGCGCCAGCAGCTCGACAGGGGGTGGGGACGAGCAGTACTTC. Translating it yields CASSSTGGGDEQYF. The chain employs TRBV5-1 and TRBJ2-7; 9 bases line up with TRBD1. The CDR3 extends over 14 amino acids. Unmatched junction bases numbered 6, after V lost 3 bases and J lost 5 bases. CDR1 is SGHRS and CDR2 is YFSETQ in the germline V gene. The full variable domain, its missing parts supplied by reference TRBV5-1 and TRBJ2-7, is KAGVTQTPRYLIKTRGQQVTLSCSPISGHRSVSWYQQTPGQGLQFLFEYFSETQRNKGNFPGRFSGRQFSNSRSEMNVSTLELGDSALYLCASSSTGGGDEQYFGPGTRLTVT.

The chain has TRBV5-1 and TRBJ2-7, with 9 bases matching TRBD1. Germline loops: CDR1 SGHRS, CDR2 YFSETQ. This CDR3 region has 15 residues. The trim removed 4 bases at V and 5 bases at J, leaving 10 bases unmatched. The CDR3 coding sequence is TGCGCCAGCAGCCTCCTACAGGGGGCGAACAACGAGCAGTACTTC. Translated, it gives CASSLLQGANNEQYF. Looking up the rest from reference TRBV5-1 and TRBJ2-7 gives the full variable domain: KAGVTQTPRYLIKTRGQQVTLSCSPISGHRSVSWYQQTPGQGLQFLFEYFSETQRNKGNFPGRFSGRQFSNSRSEMNVSTLELGDSALYLCASSLLQGANNEQYFGPGTRLTVT.